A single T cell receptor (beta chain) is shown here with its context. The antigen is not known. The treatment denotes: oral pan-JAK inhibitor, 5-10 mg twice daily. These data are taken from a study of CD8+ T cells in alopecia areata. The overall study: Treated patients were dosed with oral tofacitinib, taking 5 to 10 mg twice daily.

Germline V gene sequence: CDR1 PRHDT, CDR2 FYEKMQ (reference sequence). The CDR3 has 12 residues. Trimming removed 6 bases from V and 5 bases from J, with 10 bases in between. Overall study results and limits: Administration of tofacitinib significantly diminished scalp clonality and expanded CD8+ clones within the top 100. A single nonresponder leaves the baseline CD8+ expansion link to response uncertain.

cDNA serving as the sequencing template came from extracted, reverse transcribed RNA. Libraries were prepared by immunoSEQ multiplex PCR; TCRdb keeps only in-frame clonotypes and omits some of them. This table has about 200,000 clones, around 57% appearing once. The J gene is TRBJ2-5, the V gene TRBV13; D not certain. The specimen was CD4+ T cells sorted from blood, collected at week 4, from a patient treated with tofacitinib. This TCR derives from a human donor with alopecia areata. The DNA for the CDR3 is TGTGCCAGCAGAGTTATAGGGGAGACCCAGTACTTC. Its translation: CASRVIGETQYF.